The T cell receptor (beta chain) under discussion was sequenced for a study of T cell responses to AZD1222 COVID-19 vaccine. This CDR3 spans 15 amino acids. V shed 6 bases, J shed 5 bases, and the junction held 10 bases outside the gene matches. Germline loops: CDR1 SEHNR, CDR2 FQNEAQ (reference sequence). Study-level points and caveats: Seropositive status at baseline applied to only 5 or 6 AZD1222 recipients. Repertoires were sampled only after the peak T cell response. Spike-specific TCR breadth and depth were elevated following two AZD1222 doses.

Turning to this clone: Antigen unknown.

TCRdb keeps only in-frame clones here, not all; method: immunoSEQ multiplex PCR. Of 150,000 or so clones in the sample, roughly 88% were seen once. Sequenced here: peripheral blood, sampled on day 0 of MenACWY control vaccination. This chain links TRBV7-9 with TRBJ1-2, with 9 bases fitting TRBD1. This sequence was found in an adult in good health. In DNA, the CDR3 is TGTGCCAGCAGTTACTCCGGGACAGGGCCTTATGGCTACACCTTC. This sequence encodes CASSYSGTGPYGYTF.